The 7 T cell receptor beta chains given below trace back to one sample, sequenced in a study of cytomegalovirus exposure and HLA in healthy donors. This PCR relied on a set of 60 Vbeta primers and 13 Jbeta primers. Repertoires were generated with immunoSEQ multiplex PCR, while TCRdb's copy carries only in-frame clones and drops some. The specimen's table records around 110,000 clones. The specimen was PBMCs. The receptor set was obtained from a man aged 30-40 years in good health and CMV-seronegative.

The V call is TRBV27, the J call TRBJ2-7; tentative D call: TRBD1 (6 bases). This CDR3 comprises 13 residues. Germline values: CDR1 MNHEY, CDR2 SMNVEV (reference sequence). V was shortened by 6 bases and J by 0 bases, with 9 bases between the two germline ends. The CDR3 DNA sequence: TGTGCCAGCAGACGGACAGACTCCTACGAGCAGTACTTC. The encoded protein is CASRRTDSYEQYF.

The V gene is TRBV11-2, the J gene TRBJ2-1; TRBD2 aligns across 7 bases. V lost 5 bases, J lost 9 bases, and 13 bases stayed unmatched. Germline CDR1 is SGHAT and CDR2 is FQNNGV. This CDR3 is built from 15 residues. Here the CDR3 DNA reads TGTGCCAGCAGCCGGCAAGGCGGGGGATTAGGTGAGCAGTTCTTC. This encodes CASSRQGGGLGEQFF.

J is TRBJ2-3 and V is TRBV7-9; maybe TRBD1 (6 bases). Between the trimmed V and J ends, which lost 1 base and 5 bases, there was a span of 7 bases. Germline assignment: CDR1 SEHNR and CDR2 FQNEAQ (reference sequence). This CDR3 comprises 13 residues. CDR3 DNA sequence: TGTGCCAGCAGCTTAGGCAGGGGAGATACGCAGTATTTT. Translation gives CASSLGRGDTQYF.

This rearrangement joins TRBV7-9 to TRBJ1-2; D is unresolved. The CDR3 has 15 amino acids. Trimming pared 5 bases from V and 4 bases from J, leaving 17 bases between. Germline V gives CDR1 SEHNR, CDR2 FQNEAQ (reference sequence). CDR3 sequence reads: CASSPNFPGGYGYTF. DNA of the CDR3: TGTGCCAGCAGCCCCAATTTTCCCGGAGGCTATGGCTACACCTTC.

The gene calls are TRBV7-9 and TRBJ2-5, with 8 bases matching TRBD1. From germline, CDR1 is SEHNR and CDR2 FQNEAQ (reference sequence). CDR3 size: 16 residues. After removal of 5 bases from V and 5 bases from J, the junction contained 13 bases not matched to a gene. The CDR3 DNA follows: TGTGCCAGCAGCCGGAGCCGGGACAGGCTTGTGGAGACCCAGTACTTC. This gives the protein CASSRSRDRLVETQYF.

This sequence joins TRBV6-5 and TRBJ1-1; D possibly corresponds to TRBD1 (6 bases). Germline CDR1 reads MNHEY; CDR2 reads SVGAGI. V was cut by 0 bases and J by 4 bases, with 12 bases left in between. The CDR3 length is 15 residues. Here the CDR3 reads CASSYSVGGGTEAFF. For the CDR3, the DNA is TGTGCCAGCAGTTACTCCGTGGGAGGGGGCACTGAAGCTTTCTTT.

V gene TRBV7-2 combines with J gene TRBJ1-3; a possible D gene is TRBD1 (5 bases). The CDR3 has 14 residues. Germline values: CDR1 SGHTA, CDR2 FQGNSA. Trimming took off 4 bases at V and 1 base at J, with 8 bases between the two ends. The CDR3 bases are TGTGCCAGCAGCTCGACAGTGTCTGGAAACACCATATATTTT. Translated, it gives CASSSTVSGNTIYF.